These T cell receptor beta chains were read from a single sample in a study of T cell responses to AZD1222 COVID-19 vaccine. Assay used: immunoSEQ multiplex PCR; TCRdb lists only in-frame clones, some missing. The sample holds hundreds of thousands of clones; around 93% are singletons and the top ten take over 0.95%. Material: peripheral blood, obtained on day 0 of MenACWY control vaccination. The receptor source for this set is an adult in good health. Both conserved end residues are part of each CDR3. The D gene is left open where the match is weak. Not every row has a clone size; where given, it reads once, few, many or a size class.

cdr3_nt: TGCGCCAGCAGCCAACGGACAGGGTCGGGCTACAATGAGCAGTTCTTC
cdr3_aa: CASSQRTGSGYNEQFF
d_call: TRBD1
v_call: TRBV4-3
clone_size: NA
j_call: TRBJ2-1

cdr3_nt: TGTGCCAGCAGTCCCCTCCGCGGCGAGGCTTTCTTT
cdr3_aa: CASSPLRGEAFF
d_call: NA
v_call: TRBV6-5
clone_size: once
j_call: TRBJ1-1

cdr3_nt: TGTGCCAGCAGCTGGCTGGACAGGGGAGGGTTTAATTCACCCCTCCACTTT
cdr3_aa: CASSWLDRGGFNSPLHF
d_call: TRBD1
v_call: TRBV5-4
clone_size: NA
j_call: TRBJ1-6

cdr3_nt: TGCAGTGCTAGAAGTGGGTATGGCTACACCTTC
cdr3_aa: CSARSGYGYTF
d_call: NA
v_call: TRBV20-1
clone_size: NA
j_call: TRBJ1-2

cdr3_nt: TGTGCCAGCAGTGGGTTCGGGACCGATCCCTACGAGCAGTACTTC
cdr3_aa: CASSGFGTDPYEQYF
d_call: NA
v_call: TRBV28
clone_size: once
j_call: TRBJ2-7

cdr3_nt: TGCAGCGTCGGGGGGGGGCAATCCGAAGCTTTCTTT
cdr3_aa: CSVGGGQSEAFF
d_call: NA
v_call: TRBV29-1
clone_size: once
j_call: TRBJ1-1

cdr3_nt: TGCGCCAGCAGCCAAGATAACGACAGGTCAAACATTCAGTACTTC
cdr3_aa: CASSQDNDRSNIQYF
d_call: NA
v_call: TRBV4-1
clone_size: NA
j_call: TRBJ2-4

cdr3_nt: TGCGCCAGCAGCGGCCTACAGGGGGACACTGAAGCTTTCTTT
cdr3_aa: CASSGLQGDTEAFF
d_call: TRBD1
v_call: TRBV5-1
clone_size: NA
j_call: TRBJ1-1

cdr3_nt: TGTGCCAGCTCCGTGCAGGGGATGGATGAAAAACTGTTTTTT
cdr3_aa: CASSVQGMDEKLFF
d_call: NA
v_call: TRBV18
clone_size: NA
j_call: TRBJ1-4

cdr3_nt: TGCGCCAGCAGCTTGGCCGAAGGGTTTCAGTACTTC
cdr3_aa: CASSLAEGFQYF
d_call: NA
v_call: TRBV5-1
clone_size: once
j_call: TRBJ2-4